The 29 T cell receptor beta chains presented below share a single source sample, sequenced in a study of shared clonotypes between healthy human individuals. The table came from immunoSEQ multiplex PCR; TCRdb's copy has only in-frame clones and leaves some out. Here the sample spans around 690,000 clones, around 91% being singletons. Sequencing was carried out using memory CD8+ T cells from PBMCs. Regarding subset: CD45RO+ cells pooled with CCR7-negative TemRA cells. These receptors all stem from a man aged 18-30 years in good health. Some clones in this sample may be carry-over from other donors' samples.

The genes are TRBV19 and TRBJ2-1, with a tentative D call TRBD2 (6 bases). CDR1 and CDR2 from the germline V gene are LNHDA and SQIVND (reference sequence). The CDR3 sequence is 15 residues long. Trimming left V 7 bases short and J 4 bases short, with 17 bases between. In nucleotides, the CDR3 is TGTGCCAGTACCCCGGTTAGCGGAGGGTACAATGAGCAGTTCTTC. This encodes CASTPVSGGYNEQFF. The full variable domain, completed using reference TRBV19 and TRBJ2-1, is DGGITQSPKYLFRKEGQNVTLSCEQNLNHDAMYWYRQDPGQGLRLIYYSQIVNDFQKGDIAEGYSVSREKKESFPLTVTSAQKNPTAFYLCASTPVSGGYNEQFFGPGTRLTVL.

The chain uses TRBV28 and TRBJ2-1, with 7 nucleotides matching TRBD2. Per the germline V gene, CDR1 is MDHEN and CDR2 is SYDVKM. The CDR3 totals 17 residues. J was trimmed by 4 bases and V by 1 base; bases with no gene match: 10. The CDR3 region has the DNA TGTGCCAGCAGTTTATCTCGGCGGGAGATGGGGTACAATGAGCAGTTCTTC. Its protein product is CASSLSRREMGYNEQFF.

This clone was recorded only once. The chain links TRBV7-9 to TRBJ2-1; 9 bases line up with TRBD2. Germline V lookup: CDR1 SEHNR, CDR2 FQNEAQ (reference sequence). Trimming took 5 bases from V and 6 from J; bases not matched to a gene: 11. This CDR3 contains 16 residues. The CDR3 loop reads CASSPAPSGTPNEQFF. The DNA of the CDR3 is TGTGCCAGCAGCCCGGCGCCTAGCGGGACACCCAATGAGCAGTTCTTC. Based on the CDR3 plus reference TRBV7-9 and TRBJ2-1, the full variable domain is DTGVSQNPRHKITKRGQNVTFRCDPISEHNRLYWYRQTLGQGPEFLTYFQNEAQLEKSRLLSDRFSAERPKGSFSTLEIQRTEQGDSAMYLCASSPAPSGTPNEQFFGPGTRLTVL.

This sequence joins TRBV5-1 and TRBJ1-1; D gene uncertain. CDR3 length equals 14 residues. Germline V gene sequence: CDR1 SGHRS, CDR2 YFSETQ. Trimming cost V 0 bases and J 0 bases, with 6 bases left between them. In nucleotides, the CDR3 is TGCGCCAGCAGCTTGGACAGTATGAACACTGAAGCTTTCTTT. Residues: CASSLDSMNTEAFF.

The chain carries TRBV15 and TRBJ2-7, with D tentatively TRBD1 (6 bases). CDR3 length: 13 residues. The germline V gene encodes CDR1 LNHNV and CDR2 YYDKDF (reference sequence). Trimming pared 5 bases from V and 6 bases from J, leaving 14 bases between. The CDR3 coding sequence is TGTGCCACCAGCGGATGGGACAATTCCGAGCAGTACTTC. As protein: CATSGWDNSEQYF.

This clone occurred a few times. The chain couples TRBV5-1 to TRBJ2-1; perhaps TRBD2 as D (6 bases). This CDR3 has 15 residues. Trimming removed 3 bases from V and 2 bases from J, with 12 bases in between. Germline CDR1 is SGHRS and CDR2 is YFSETQ. In nucleotides, the CDR3 is TGCGCCAGCAGCTGGGCCCCGGGGGCCTACAATGAGCAGTTCTTC. Its translation: CASSWAPGAYNEQFF.

The chain combines TRBV9 with TRBJ2-3, with 7 bases identical to TRBD1. The ends lost 0 bases at V and 4 bases at J; junction bases unmatched: 5. The germline V gene encodes CDR1 SGDLS and CDR2 YYNGEE. The length of the CDR3 is 15 residues. The CDR3 DNA reads as TGTGCCAGCAGCGTAGGACAGGGCGAAGCAGATACGCAGTATTTT. Amino acid sequence: CASSVGQGEADTQYF.

The chain employs TRBV7-2 and TRBJ2-7; possible D gene TRBD2, 7 bases. Germline CDR1 reads SGHTA; CDR2 reads FQGNSA. The CDR3 loop spans 15 amino acids. With 1 base removed from V and 3 bases from J, the gap between germline ends came to 13 bases. In DNA, the CDR3 is TGTGCCAGCAGCTTAGTGGGAGGGGGAGGCTACGAGCAGTACTTC. Translating gives CASSLVGGGGYEQYF.

This rearrangement joins TRBV5-6 to TRBJ2-1; D possibly corresponds to TRBD2 (6 bases). Trimming left V 4 bases short and J 7 bases short, with 18 bases between. This CDR3 has 15 amino acids. CDR1 SGHDT and CDR2 YYEEEE come from the germline V gene. The CDR3 coding sequence is TGTGCCAGCAGCCGATTCCGAGGGGCGGGAAATGAGCAGTTCTTC. This codes for CASSRFRGAGNEQFF.

The chain combines TRBV19 with TRBJ1-5; D unresolved. This CDR3 is 13 amino acids long. V shed 6 bases and J shed 0 bases, with 6 bases lying between them. Germline-derived CDR1 and CDR2 are LNHDA and SQIVND (reference sequence). The CDR3 loop is CASRTYSNQPQHF. Here the CDR3 DNA reads TGTGCCAGTAGGACATATAGCAATCAGCCCCAGCATTTT. Full variable domain (remainder filled in from reference TRBV19 and TRBJ1-5): DGGITQSPKYLFRKEGQNVTLSCEQNLNHDAMYWYRQDPGQGLRLIYYSQIVNDFQKGDIAEGYSVSREKKESFPLTVTSAQKNPTAFYLCASRTYSNQPQHFGDGTRLSIL.

V usage is TRBV11-2 and J usage is TRBJ1-3; perhaps TRBD1 as D (5 bases). This CDR3 is built from 18 residues. Per the germline V gene, CDR1 is SGHAT and CDR2 is FQNNGV. Trimming stripped 1 base from V and 7 bases from J, with 23 bases between. CDR3 residues: CASSLAVPPGPSYNTIYF. The CDR3 coding sequence is TGTGCCAGCAGCTTAGCCGTACCTCCAGGGCCTAGCTACAACACCATATATTTT.

This clone was counted a few times. This chain links TRBV28 with TRBJ1-2; weak D call: TRBD1 (5 bases). The germline V and J ends were trimmed by 3 bases and 6 bases, with 11 bases remaining between them. Germline assignment: CDR1 MDHEN and CDR2 SYDVKM. The CDR3 spans 13 residues. DNA of the CDR3: TGTGCCAGCAGTTTTTCGACAGCCGATGGCTACACCTTC. Protein product: CASSFSTADGYTF.

The chain carries TRBV10-3 and TRBJ2-7; D remains unclear. This CDR3 spans 11 amino acids. Trimming removed 2 bases from V and 5 bases from J, with 4 bases in between. CDR1 is ENHRY, CDR2 SYGVKD, per germline. The CDR3 is CAISEGHEQYF. DNA of the CDR3: TGTGCCATCAGTGAGGGACACGAGCAGTACTTC.

The CDR3 region is CASSRPGLAGAVGELFF. The CDR3 nucleotides are TGTGCCAGCAGCCGACCGGGACTAGCGGGAGCGGTTGGGGAGCTGTTTTTT. This rearrangement joins TRBV7-6 to TRBJ2-2; 14 bases are shared with TRBD2. After removal of 5 bases from V and 8 bases from J, the junction contained 10 bases not matched to a gene. The CDR3 covers 17 residues. The germline V gene has CDR1 SGHVS and CDR2 FNYEAQ.

In its sample, this clone was seen once. V is TRBV27 and J is TRBJ1-4, with 9 positions matching TRBD1. The J segment lost 2 bases and the V segment lost 5 bases, leaving 9 bases of the junction unmatched. Looked up from germline, CDR1 is MNHEY and CDR2 is SMNVEV (reference sequence). The CDR3 consists of 17 residues. In DNA, the CDR3 is TGTGCCAGCAGTCCTAGGGGACAGGGTTGGACTAATGAAAAACTGTTTTTT. Translated, it gives CASSPRGQGWTNEKLFF.

The table lists this clone with many counts. Within the sample, other DNA sequences also encode this same CDR3. The rearrangement joins TRBV2 to TRBJ2-7; tentatively, D is TRBD2 (5 bases). Trimming took 7 bases from V and 4 from J, leaving 17 bases between them. The CDR3 loop spans 14 amino acids. Germline lookup yields CDR1 SNHLY and CDR2 FYNNEI. CDR3: CASNRPGLGYEQYF. The CDR3 DNA follows: TGTGCCAGCAACCGGCCGGGATTGGGATACGAGCAGTACTTC.

This sequence joins TRBV15 and TRBJ2-1; 9 nucleotides match TRBD1. The V gene's germline CDR1 is LNHNV and CDR2 YYDKDF (reference sequence). V was pared by 5 bases and J by 2 bases, with 4 bases of the junction left unmatched. The CDR3 is made up of 15 amino acids. CDR3 nucleotides: TGTGCCACCAGCGGTGACAGGGGGACCTACAATGAGCAGTTCTTC. It codes for CATSGDRGTYNEQFF.

V and J are TRBV27 and TRBJ2-4; D not certain. This CDR3 has 15 amino acids. CDR1 MNHEY and CDR2 SMNVEV come from the germline V gene (reference sequence). Trimming removed 2 bases at V and 0 bases at J, with 8 bases between. Here the CDR3 DNA reads TGTGCCAGCAGTTTAAACGTTCTAGCCAAAAACATTCAGTACTTC. Its translation: CASSLNVLAKNIQYF.

The genes are TRBV2 and TRBJ2-1; a possible D gene is TRBD2 (6 bases). This CDR3 contains 11 residues. Germline V gives CDR1 SNHLY, CDR2 FYNNEI. The CDR3 bases are TGTGTAGGCAAGGGGAGGAATGAGCAGTTCTTC. This translates into CVGKGRNEQFF.

This clone has a count of ten or more. This sequence joins TRBV16 and TRBJ2-7, with D perhaps assigned TRBD1 or TRBD2 (5 bases each). V was clipped by 5 bases and J by 0 bases, with 11 bases between them. CDR3 length: 14 amino acids. CDR1 and CDR2 (germline): KGHSY, FQNENV. CDR3 in amino acids: CASSEGRVSYEQYF. DNA of the CDR3: TGTGCCAGCAGCGAGGGACGGGTCTCCTACGAGCAGTACTTC.

This rearrangement joins TRBV28 to TRBJ2-3; 9 nucleotides match TRBD2. The germline V gene has CDR1 MDHEN and CDR2 SYDVKM. This CDR3 is 19 amino acids long. Trimming removed 4 bases from V and 6 bases from J; junction bases left unmatched: 20. The chain's CDR3 is CASSSNLPRGGRGKDTQYF. CDR3 bases: TGTGCCAGCAGTTCCAATCTTCCTAGAGGCGGGAGGGGAAAGGATACGCAGTATTTT.

The chain has TRBV5-6 and TRBJ2-2, with D perhaps TRBD2 (5 bases). The CDR3 contains 15 residues. V lost 8 bases and J 5 bases, leaving 19 bases between the germline ends. Germline V gene lookup returns CDR1 SGHDT and CDR2 YYEEEE. The CDR3 sequence is CASRKVGEGTGELFF. CDR3 in DNA: TGTGCCAGTAGAAAGGTGGGAGAGGGTACCGGGGAGCTGTTTTTT.

This clone has just one count. This chain joins TRBV9 and TRBJ2-7, with TRBD2 identical over 7 bases. The CDR3 has 15 amino acids. V shed 1 base, J shed 3 bases, and the junction held 7 bases outside the gene matches. The germline V gene encodes CDR1 SGDLS and CDR2 YYNGEE. CDR3: CASSVSAGVDYEQYF. Here the CDR3 DNA reads TGTGCCAGCAGCGTAAGTGCGGGAGTGGACTACGAGCAGTACTTC.

The rearrangement joins TRBV12-5 to TRBJ2-3, with 7 positions matching TRBD1. CDR3 length: 15 residues. Trimming at V came to 5 bases and at J to 1 base, leaving 6 bases not matched to a gene. CDR1 is LGHNT and CDR2 is FRNRAP in the germline V gene. This CDR3 reads CASGPGTARTDTQYF. DNA of the CDR3: TGTGCTAGTGGTCCCGGGACAGCCCGCACAGATACGCAGTATTTT.

V and J are TRBV19 and TRBJ2-7, with TRBD1 matching over 9 bases. The germline V gene encodes CDR1 LNHDA and CDR2 SQIVND (reference sequence). This CDR3 is 15 amino acids long. Unmatched junction bases numbered 10, after V lost 7 bases and J lost 3 bases. The CDR3 bases are TGTGCCAGTACCGGACCGGGACAGGGTCGCTACGAGCAGTACTTC. This encodes CASTGPGQGRYEQYF.

The genes are TRBV5-4 and TRBJ2-5; D ambiguous. CDR1 SGHNT and CDR2 YYREEE come from the germline V gene (reference sequence). The length of the CDR3 is 14 residues. The V end was cut by 3 bases, the J end by 1 base, with 10 bases between. The CDR3 DNA is TGTGCCAGCAGCTGGCTGGCGGTCCAAGAGACCCAGTACTTC. Protein product: CASSWLAVQETQYF.

The chain links TRBV5-8 to TRBJ2-3; 7 bases agree with TRBD2. This CDR3 has 15 amino acids. CDR1 is SGHTS, CDR2 YDEGEE, per germline. V dropped 4 bases and J dropped 2; count of bases not matched to a gene: 7. CDR3 bases: TGTGCCAGCAGCCGGACTAGTTGGGTCACAGATACGCAGTATTTT. It yields the protein CASSRTSWVTDTQYF. The full variable domain, completed using reference TRBV5-8 and TRBJ2-3, is EAGVTQSPTHLIKTRGQQATLRCSPISGHTSVYWYQQALGLGLQFLLWYDEGEERNRGNFPPRFSGRQFPNYSSELNVNALELEDSALYLCASSRTSWVTDTQYFGPGTRLTVL.

The CDR3, as DNA: TGCGCCAGCAGCCAAGATCCAGGGGCTGACGAGCAGTACTTC. Its translation: CASSQDPGADEQYF. This chain joins TRBV4-1 and TRBJ2-7; the D gene is possibly TRBD1 (6 bases). The CDR3 is 14 amino acids. Trimming cost V 0 bases and J 5 bases, with 11 bases left between them. Germline-derived CDR1 and CDR2 are MGHRA and YSYEKL.

This chain links TRBV6-5 with TRBJ2-1; 8 bases fit TRBD2. Germline V CDR1 and CDR2: MNHEY, SVGAGI. The V gene end was trimmed by 2 bases and the J gene end by 5 bases; junction bases not matched to a gene: 2. The CDR3 has 14 residues. CDR3 region: CASSYREGDNEQFF. DNA of the CDR3: TGTGCCAGCAGTTACCGGGAGGGCGACAATGAGCAGTTCTTC.